The source of this T cell receptor (beta chain) is a study of identifying expanded T cells in peripheral blood. The germline CDR1 and CDR2 sequences are MGHRA and YSYEKL. The ends were cut back, 0 bases at V and 4 bases at J, with 12 bases in the middle. The CDR3 spans 15 residues. Clones were read by immunoSEQ multiplex PCR, and TCRdb kept only the in-frame ones, dropping some. This table has approximately 130,000 clones, about 88% appearing once. Broader study findings: About 1.2 clones differed between technical replicates, versus around 15 and 18 over time. Across healthy donors, higher total template counts meant significantly greater approximately 2-week count variance.

No infections or other immune events were documented during collection. A remark on this clone: Its antigen remains unknown.

This chain links TRBV4-1 with TRBJ1-1, with a tentative D call TRBD1 (5 bases). The receptor comes from a person aged 18 to 75 in good health. Input material: blood. Here the CDR3 DNA reads TGCGCCAGCAGCCAAGAGGGGGGGTACGGCACTGAAGCTTTCTTT. This translates into CASSQEGGYGTEAFF.